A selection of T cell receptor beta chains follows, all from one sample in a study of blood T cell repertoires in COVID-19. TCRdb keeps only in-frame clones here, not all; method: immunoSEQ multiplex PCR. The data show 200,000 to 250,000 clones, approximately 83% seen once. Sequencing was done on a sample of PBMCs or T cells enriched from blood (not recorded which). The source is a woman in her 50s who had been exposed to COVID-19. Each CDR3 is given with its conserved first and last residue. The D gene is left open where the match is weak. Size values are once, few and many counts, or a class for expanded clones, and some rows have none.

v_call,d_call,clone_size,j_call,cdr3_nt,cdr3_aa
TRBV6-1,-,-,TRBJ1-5,TGTGCCAGCAGTGATAAAGGACAGCGCCTATATAGCAATCAGCCCCAGCATTTT,CASSDKGQRLYSNQPQHF
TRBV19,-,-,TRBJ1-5,TGTGCCAGTACTGGTCTGGCGGATCAGCCCCAGCATTTT,CASTGLADQPQHF
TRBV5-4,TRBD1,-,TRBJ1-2,TGTGCCAGCAGCAGACAGGGTGGGGCGAGGGCCTATGGCTACACCTTC,CASSRQGGARAYGYTF
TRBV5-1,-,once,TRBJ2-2,TGCGCCAGCAGCTTGGCAGACAGACCCAACACCGGGGAGCTGTTTTTT,CASSLADRPNTGELFF
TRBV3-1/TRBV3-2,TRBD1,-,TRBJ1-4,TGTGCCAGCAGCCGACAGGGTTATGAAAAACTGTTTTTT,CASSRQGYEKLFF
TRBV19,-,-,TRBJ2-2,TGTGCCAGTAAGACGAGGACCGGGGAGCTGTTTTTT,CASKTRTGELFF
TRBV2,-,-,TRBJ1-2,TGTGCCAGCAGAATGGAACAGGGTAGTGTGGGAGGCTACACCTTC,CASRMEQGSVGGYTF
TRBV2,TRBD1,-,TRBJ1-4,TGTGCCAGCAGAGTTGCAGGGGGCACTAATGAAAAACTGTTTTTT,CASRVAGGTNEKLFF
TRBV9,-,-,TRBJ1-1,TGTGCCAGCAGCCCCAGGCTGGGCACTGAAGCTTTCTTT,CASSPRLGTEAFF
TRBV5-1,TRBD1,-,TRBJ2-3,TGCGCCAGCAGCTTGGCTGGGACAGGGGCAGATACGCAGTATTTT,CASSLAGTGADTQYF
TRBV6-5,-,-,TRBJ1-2,TGTGCCAGCAGTTACTCGCCAGTAACTAACTATGGCTACACCTTC,CASSYSPVTNYGYTF
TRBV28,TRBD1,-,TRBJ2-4,TGTGCCAGCAGTAACTCGGACAGGGGGGAAATTCAGTACTTC,CASSNSDRGEIQYF
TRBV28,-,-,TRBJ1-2,TGTGCCAGCACCGAAAGAAGAGTGCGGGGCTACACCTTC,CASTERRVRGYTF
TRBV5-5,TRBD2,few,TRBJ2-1,TGTGCCAGCAGCTTGTCGCCTAGCGGCTCCTACAATGAGCAGTTCTTC,CASSLSPSGSYNEQFF
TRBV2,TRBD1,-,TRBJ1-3,TGTGCCAGCAGCGTGGACAGGTTTGGAAACACCATATATTTT,CASSVDRFGNTIYF
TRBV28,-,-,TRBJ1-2,TGTGCCAGCAGTTTCGAAAGGGGCTACTATGGCTACACCTTC,CASSFERGYYGYTF
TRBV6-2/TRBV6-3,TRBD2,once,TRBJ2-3,TGTGCCAGCAGTTACGGCGGGGGACCCACAGATACGCAGTATTTT,CASSYGGGPTDTQYF
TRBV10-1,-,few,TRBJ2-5,TGCGCCAGCAGTGAGTCCGGTAGGGGCCAAGAGACCCAGTACTTC,CASSESGRGQETQYF
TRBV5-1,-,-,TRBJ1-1,TGCGCCAGCAGCTCAGGACTTGAAGCTTTCTTT,CASSSGLEAFF
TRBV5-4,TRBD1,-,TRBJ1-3,TGTGCCAGCAGCTTGGGAGGGGGCGAAAACACCATATATTTT,CASSLGGGENTIYF
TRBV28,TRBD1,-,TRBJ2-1,TGTGCCAGCAGTCAACCGGGACAGGGGTCCTACAATGAGCAGTTCTTC,CASSQPGQGSYNEQFF
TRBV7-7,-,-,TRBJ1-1,TGTGCCAGCAGCCCGCTGGGCCGGCCATATGAAGCTTTCTTT,CASSPLGRPYEAFF
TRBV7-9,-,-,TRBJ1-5,TGTGCCAGCAGCTCGGACAGAAATATACATCAGCCCCAGCATTTT,CASSSDRNIHQPQHF
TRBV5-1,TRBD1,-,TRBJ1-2,TGCGCCAGCAGCTTGGGTATGAGACAGGGGACCAACTATGGCTACACCTTC,CASSLGMRQGTNYGYTF
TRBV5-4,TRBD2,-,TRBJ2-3,TGTGCCAGCAGCGGACTAGCGGGGGGTCATCCTTTCGGAGATACGCAGTATTTT,CASSGLAGGHPFGDTQYF
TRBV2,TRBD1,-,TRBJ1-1,TGTGCCAGCAGGACGGACAGGGCCGGTCTCGGTGAAGCTTTCTTT,CASRTDRAGLGEAFF
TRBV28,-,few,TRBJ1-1,TGTGCCAGCTGGGGCCCCAACAACAGGGTGAACACTGAAGCTTTCTTT,CASWGPNNRVNTEAFF
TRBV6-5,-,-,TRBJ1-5,TGTGCCAGCAGTAAGGGGGAAGGACAGCCCCAGCATTTT,CASSKGEGQPQHF
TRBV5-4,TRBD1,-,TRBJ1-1,TGTGCCAGCAGCTTCGACAGGGGCATGAACACTGAAGCTTTCTTT,CASSFDRGMNTEAFF
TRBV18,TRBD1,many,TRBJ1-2,TGTGCCAGCTCTCGGACAGGGGAGGCGAATAACTATGGCTACACCTTC,CASSRTGEANNYGYTF
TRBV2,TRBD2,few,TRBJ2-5,TGTGCCAGCAGTGCCGGACTAGCGGGGGTGGCGACCCAGTACTTC,CASSAGLAGVATQYF
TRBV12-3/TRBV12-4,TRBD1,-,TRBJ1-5,TGTGCCAGCAGTTGGGGACAGAATCAGCCCCAGCATTTT,CASSWGQNQPQHF
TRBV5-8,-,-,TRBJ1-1,TGTGCCAGCAGCATACCATATTCCGGGACTGAAGCTTTCTTT,CASSIPYSGTEAFF
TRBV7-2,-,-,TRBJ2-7,TGTGCCAGCAGCCCACAGGGATTGGGATCCTACGAGCAGTACTTC,CASSPQGLGSYEQYF
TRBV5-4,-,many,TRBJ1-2,TGTGCCAGCAGCTTACAGACGCTCTATGGCTACACCTTC,CASSLQTLYGYTF
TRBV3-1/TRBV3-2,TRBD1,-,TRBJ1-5,TGTGCCAGCAGCCGAGGGACAGAGGGCAATCAGCCCCAGCATTTT,CASSRGTEGNQPQHF
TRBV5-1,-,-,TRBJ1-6,TGCGCCAGCAGCTTAGGACAGAATAATTCACCCCTCCACTTT,CASSLGQNNSPLHF
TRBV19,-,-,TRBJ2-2,TGTGCCAGCGGGCAGGGGAGGGGATCGAGTGGCGCCGGGGAGCTGTTTTTT,CASGQGRGSSGAGELFF
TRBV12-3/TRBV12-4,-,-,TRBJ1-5,TGTGCCAGCAGTTTTGGGGGGGCGCGGCCCCAGCATTTT,CASSFGGARPQHF
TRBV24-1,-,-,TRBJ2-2,TGTGCCACCAGTGACCCCGTACTCGGCGGGGAGCTGTTTTTT,CATSDPVLGGELFF
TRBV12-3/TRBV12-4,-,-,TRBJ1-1,TGTGCCAGCAGTTCGACAGGCCCTGGTGAAGCTTTCTTT,CASSSTGPGEAFF
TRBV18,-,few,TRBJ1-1,TGTGCCAGCTCAGGGGCAGCGAACACTGAAGCTTTCTTT,CASSGAANTEAFF
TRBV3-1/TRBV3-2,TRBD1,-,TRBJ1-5,TGTGCCAGCAGCCTCGGGACAGGGACGAGTCAGCCCCAGCATTTT,CASSLGTGTSQPQHF
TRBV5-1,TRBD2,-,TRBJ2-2,TGCGCCAGCAGCTCCCGACTAGCGGGGAACACCGGGGAGCTGTTTTTT,CASSSRLAGNTGELFF
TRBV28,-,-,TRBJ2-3,TGTGCCAGCAGTTCGGAGGCGGGTACGCAGTATTTT,CASSSEAGTQYF
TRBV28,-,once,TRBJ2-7,TGTGCCAGTCTACAGGGCTACGAGCAGTACTTC,CASLQGYEQYF
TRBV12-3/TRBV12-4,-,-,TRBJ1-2,TGTGCCAGCAGCCCAACAGGGAACTATGGCTACACCTTC,CASSPTGNYGYTF
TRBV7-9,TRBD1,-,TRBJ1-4,TGTGCCAGCAGCTACCGGGACAGGGGAGCTAATGAAAAACTGTTTTTT,CASSYRDRGANEKLFF
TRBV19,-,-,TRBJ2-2,TGTGCCAGTAGTACCCTGGGGAGGACCGGCCGTAACACCGGGGAGCTGTTTTTT,CASSTLGRTGRNTGELFF
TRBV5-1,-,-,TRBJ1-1,TGCGCCAGCAGCTTGGAAGGGGGGAACACTGAAGCTTTCTTT,CASSLEGGNTEAFF
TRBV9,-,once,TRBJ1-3,TGTGCCAGCAGCGTAGGGAGGGCTGGAAACACCATATATTTT,CASSVGRAGNTIYF
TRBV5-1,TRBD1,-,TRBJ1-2,TGCGCCAGCAGCTTTGGGACAGGGCGAGGCTACACCTTC,CASSFGTGRGYTF
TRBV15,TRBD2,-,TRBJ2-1,TGTGCCACCAGCAGAGATCGTGGACTAGCGGGGGTCAATGAGCAGTTCTTC,CATSRDRGLAGVNEQFF
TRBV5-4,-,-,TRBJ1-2,TGTGCCAGCAGCTTTCCGGACAAAGGGGATGGCTACACCTTC,CASSFPDKGDGYTF